This entry concerns a single T cell receptor beta chain. Its antigen is not identified. The data derive from a study of cytomegalovirus exposure and HLA in healthy donors. Whole-study results and caveats: Confirmation in vitro established that a few CMV-associated chains were specific for CMV antigens. According to a subsequent analysis, TCR clusters from the first cohort were inclined to appear together in the roughly 120 validation repertoires. The study put 150 to 200 TCR beta chains on its list as cytomegalovirus-associated. Cytomegalovirus status was reportedly diagnosed by the classifier with high sensitivity and specificity.

Trimming at V came to 0 bases and at J to 4 bases, leaving 19 bases not matched to a gene. The CDR3 has 20 amino acids. Looked up from germline, CDR1 is SGHRS and CDR2 is YFSETQ. TCRdb's copy holds only in-frame clones and misses some; the assay was immunoSEQ multiplex PCR. Of about 220,000 clones listed, 80% to 95% are singletons. The material sequenced was PBMCs. This clonotype was obtained from a woman between 18 and 29 years old in good health and CMV-seronegative. The rearrangement uses TRBV5-1 and TRBJ2-7, with TRBD1 identical over 10 bases. The DNA for the CDR3 is TGCGCCAGCAGCTTGGCCGGGGGACAGGGGATGGCGAGCGGGTTGTACGAGCAGTACTTC. The encoded protein is CASSLAGGQGMASGLYEQYF.